These T cell receptor beta chains were read from a single sample in a study of blood T cell repertoires in COVID-19. This table comes from immunoSEQ multiplex PCR, and its TCRdb copy is limited to in-frame clones, with some not included. The table has 200,000 to 250,000 clones, approximately 85% seen once; the top ten hold 4%. Material: peripheral blood. These receptor sequences come from a middle-aged man with acute or convalescent COVID-19. The CDR3 runs from the conserved cysteine through the conserved F or W. The order of the fields is J gene, V gene, D gene, clone size, CDR3 protein, CDR3 DNA. The D gene is left open where the match is weak. The size entry is marked missing in some rows and otherwise reads once, few, many or a size class.

>TRBJ2-1|TRBV19|TRBD2|.
CASSRGTSGGVQFF
TGTGCCAGTAGTCGCGGGACTAGCGGGGGGGTTCAGTTCTTC
>TRBJ2-1|TRBV9|TRBD2|many
CASSVWTSGSNEQFF
TGTGCCAGCAGCGTTTGGACTAGCGGGAGCAATGAGCAGTTCTTC
>TRBJ2-1|TRBV13|.|few
CASSFKQGGFNEQFF
TGTGCCAGCAGCTTCAAACAGGGAGGGTTCAATGAGCAGTTCTTC
>TRBJ1-1|TRBV18|.|.
CASSPKRSEAFF
TGTGCCAGCTCACCTAAACGGAGTGAAGCTTTCTTT
>TRBJ1-1|TRBV19|TRBD1|.
CASSILDRERGEAFF
TGTGCCAGTAGTATTCTCGACAGGGAAAGGGGGGAAGCTTTCTTT
>TRBJ1-5|TRBV5-1|.|.
CASSLEGKGNQPQHF
TGCGCCAGCAGCTTGGAGGGGAAAGGCAATCAGCCCCAGCATTTT
>TRBJ2-7|TRBV6-2/TRBV6-3|.|many
CASSVGVEPYEQYF
TGTGCCAGCAGTGTAGGGGTAGAGCCCTACGAGCAGTACTTC
>TRBJ2-1|TRBV29-1|TRBD2|.
CSVEPRGLAGGGEQFF
TGCAGCGTTGAACCCCGGGGACTAGCGGGGGGCGGGGAGCAGTTCTTC
>TRBJ1-2|TRBV13|.|.
CASSLGQFAYGYTF
TGTGCCAGCAGCTTAGGACAGTTCGCCTATGGCTACACCTTC
>TRBJ2-1|TRBV9|TRBD2|.
CASSTRDYQSNEQFF
TGTGCCAGCAGCACTCGGGACTACCAGTCCAATGAGCAGTTCTTC
>TRBJ1-2|TRBV9|.|.
CASSEGTLGGYTF
TGTGCCAGCAGCGAAGGGACACTGGGAGGCTACACCTTC
>TRBJ2-3|TRBV28|.|.
CASSASRAQYF
TGTGCCAGCAGTGCTTCTAGAGCGCAGTATTTT
>TRBJ1-5|TRBV6-2/TRBV6-3|.|.
CASSYSPGGPNQPQHF
TGTGCCAGCAGTTACTCCCCGGGGGGACCCAATCAGCCCCAGCATTTT
>TRBJ2-7|TRBV5-1|.|.
CASSLDGDTSYEQYF
TGCGCCAGCAGCTTGGATGGGGACACAAGCTACGAGCAGTACTTC
>TRBJ2-3|TRBV4-2|.|.
CASSQSGPAQYF
TGTGCCAGCAGCCAATCAGGGCCGGCGCAGTATTTT
>TRBJ2-6|TRBV5-1|.|.
CASSLVTASSGANVLTF
TGCGCCAGCAGCTTGGTGACAGCAAGCTCTGGGGCCAACGTCCTGACTTTC
>TRBJ2-1|TRBV30|TRBD2|.
CAWSRKRDYNEQFF
TGTGCCTGGAGTAGGAAGCGGGACTACAATGAGCAGTTCTTC
>TRBJ2-7|TRBV10-3|.|.
CAISESTGIRYEQYF
TGTGCCATCAGTGAGTCCACAGGAATTAGGTACGAGCAGTACTTC
>TRBJ2-3|TRBV11-3|.|.
CASSLDRRGPSTDTQYF
TGTGCCAGCAGCTTAGATAGGCGGGGACCTAGCACAGATACGCAGTATTTT
>TRBJ2-7|TRBV5-4|.|.
CASGQVGRGLSYEQYF
TGTGCCAGCGGCCAGGTAGGCAGGGGCCTGTCCTACGAGCAGTACTTC
>TRBJ2-7|TRBV4-1|TRBD1|.
CASSPGQGKAEQYF
TGCGCCAGCAGCCCAGGACAGGGGAAGGCCGAGCAGTACTTC
>TRBJ1-2|TRBV19|.|.
CASSISGYYGYTF
TGTGCCAGTAGTATATCAGGGTACTATGGCTACACCTTC
>TRBJ1-4|TRBV4-1|.|.
CASSLLVEEKLFF
TGCGCCAGCAGCCTCTTGGTGGAGGAAAAACTGTTTTTT
>TRBJ2-5|TRBV5-4|TRBD2|.
CASSFKRGAGETQYF
TGTGCCAGCAGCTTTAAGCGGGGGGCGGGGGAGACCCAGTACTTC
>TRBJ2-3|TRBV9|TRBD2|.
CASSDSGRGDTQYF
TGTGCCAGCAGCGATAGCGGGCGGGGGGATACGCAGTATTTT
>TRBJ2-7|TRBV19|.|.
CASSWEKGPYEQYF
TGTGCCAGTAGTTGGGAGAAGGGTCCTTACGAGCAGTACTTC
>TRBJ1-1|TRBV7-9|.|.
CASSLARAGGGGEAFF
TGTGCCAGCAGCTTAGCTAGGGCGGGGGGCGGCGGTGAAGCTTTCTTT
>TRBJ2-3|TRBV6-4|.|few
CASKTNTDTQYF
TGTGCCAGCAAGACTAACACAGATACGCAGTATTTT
>TRBJ2-2|TRBV5-1|TRBD1|.
CASSLGQAPNTGELFF
TGCGCCAGCAGCCTAGGACAGGCCCCTAACACCGGGGAGCTGTTTTTT
>TRBJ2-1|TRBV13|TRBD2|.
CASSQGLAGAEQFF
TGTGCCAGCAGCCAGGGACTAGCGGGGGCTGAGCAGTTCTTC
>TRBJ2-7|TRBV6-2/TRBV6-3|TRBD2|.
CASSDYPGTRFLYEQYF
TGTGCCAGCAGTGACTACCCCGGGACTAGGTTTCTCTACGAGCAGTACTTC
>TRBJ1-6|TRBV18|TRBD1|.
CASSPPGTGDNSPLHF
TGTGCCAGCTCACCACCCGGGACAGGGGATAATTCACCCCTCCACTTT
>TRBJ1-2|TRBV15|.|.
CATSGDNAGGYTF
TGTGCCACCAGCGGCGACAACGCGGGGGGCTACACCTTC
>TRBJ2-2|TRBV19|TRBD2|.
CASSTRTSRNTGELFF
TGTGCCAGTAGTACACGGACTAGCAGGAACACCGGGGAGCTGTTTTTT
>TRBJ2-5|TRBV7-6|.|few
CASSLDRVETQYF
TGTGCCAGCAGCTTAGACAGGGTAGAGACCCAGTACTTC
>TRBJ1-5|TRBV6-5|.|.
CASTPQTHSNQPQHF
TGTGCCAGCACCCCACAAACCCATAGCAATCAGCCCCAGCATTTT
>TRBJ2-7|TRBV6-5|.|once
CASSYTSGQKLGF
TGTGCCAGCAGTTACACGAGCGGACAGAAGTTAGGGTTC
>TRBJ2-1|TRBV6-5|TRBD2|.
CASRPVGLAYDEQFF
TGTGCCAGCCGCCCCGTGGGACTAGCGTACGATGAGCAGTTCTTC
>TRBJ2-7|TRBV12-3/TRBV12-4|.|.
CASRGLYEQYF
TGTGCCAGCCGCGGGCTATACGAGCAGTACTTC
>TRBJ2-1|TRBV19|.|.
CASSPIAAKLFSSYNEQFF
TGTGCCAGTAGTCCTATCGCGGCGAAACTCTTTAGCTCCTACAATGAGCAGTTCTTC
>TRBJ2-7|TRBV5-5|.|.
CASTIEQARQYF
TGTGCCAGCACCATTGAACAGGCAAGGCAGTACTTC
>TRBJ1-2|TRBV5-1|TRBD1|few
CASSLQGENYGYTF
TGCGCCAGCAGCTTACAGGGGGAAAACTATGGCTACACCTTC
>TRBJ2-3|TRBV5-1|.|.
CASSAPDLSQYF
TGCGCCAGCAGCGCACCAGATTTGTCGCAGTATTTT
>TRBJ2-7|TRBV11-3|.|.
CASSATRGHEQYF
TGTGCCAGCAGCGCAACCAGGGGACACGAGCAGTACTTC
>TRBJ1-4|TRBV18|.|.
CASSPPTATNEKLFF
TGTGCCAGCTCACCGCCGACAGCAACTAATGAAAAACTGTTTTTT
>TRBJ2-7|TRBV6-1|.|.
CASSDRDSLRGEQYF
TGTGCCAGCAGTGATAGGGACTCACTTCGGGGGGAGCAGTACTTC
>TRBJ2-7|TRBV27|TRBD1|.
CASSLNRGYEQYF
TGTGCCAGCAGCTTAAACAGGGGATACGAGCAGTACTTC
>TRBJ2-7|TRBV11-2|TRBD2|.
CASSLASGSSYEQYF
TGTGCCAGCAGCTTAGCTAGCGGGAGTAGCTACGAGCAGTACTTC
>TRBJ2-7|TRBV12-3/TRBV12-4|.|.
CASSQIDSWEQYF
TGTGCCAGCAGTCAAATAGACAGTTGGGAGCAGTACTTC
>TRBJ1-1|TRBV7-9|.|.
CASSFEGWNTEAFF
TGTGCCAGCAGCTTTGAGGGCTGGAACACTGAAGCTTTCTTT
>TRBJ2-6|TRBV7-6|.|.
CASSLQALSSGANVLTF
TGTGCCAGCAGCTTACAAGCCCTTAGCTCTGGGGCCAACGTCCTGACTTTC
>TRBJ1-1|TRBV29-1|.|.
CSVDRGSEAFF
TGCAGCGTTGATAGAGGGTCTGAAGCTTTCTTT
>TRBJ1-2|TRBV6-5|TRBD1|.
CASRETGGEYGYTF
TGTGCCAGCAGGGAGACAGGGGGGGAATATGGCTACACCTTC
>TRBJ2-6|TRBV30|.|.
CAWSGSGANVLTF
TGTGCCTGGAGCGGGTCTGGGGCCAACGTCCTGACTTTC
>TRBJ2-7|TRBV5-4|TRBD2|.
CASSYSGMKSYEQYF
TGTGCCAGCAGCTATAGCGGGATGAAGTCCTACGAGCAGTACTTC
>TRBJ2-2|TRBV27|.|.
CASSWLEDTGELFF
TGTGCCAGCAGTTGGCTAGAGGACACCGGGGAGCTGTTTTTT
>TRBJ2-1|TRBV5-5|TRBD2|.
CASSLEAGGYNEQFF
TGTGCCAGCAGCTTGGAAGCGGGAGGGTACAATGAGCAGTTCTTC
>TRBJ2-7|TRBV6-6|TRBD1|few
CASITRQGYEQYF
TGTGCCAGCATTACTCGACAGGGTTACGAGCAGTACTTC
>TRBJ1-2|TRBV7-9|TRBD1|.
CASSLDWDRVYGYTF
TGTGCCAGCAGCTTAGACTGGGACAGGGTCTATGGCTACACCTTC
>TRBJ2-7|TRBV6-5|TRBD2|.
CASSYSTSSGSYEQYF
TGTGCCAGCAGTTACTCAACGTCTAGCGGGAGCTACGAGCAGTACTTC